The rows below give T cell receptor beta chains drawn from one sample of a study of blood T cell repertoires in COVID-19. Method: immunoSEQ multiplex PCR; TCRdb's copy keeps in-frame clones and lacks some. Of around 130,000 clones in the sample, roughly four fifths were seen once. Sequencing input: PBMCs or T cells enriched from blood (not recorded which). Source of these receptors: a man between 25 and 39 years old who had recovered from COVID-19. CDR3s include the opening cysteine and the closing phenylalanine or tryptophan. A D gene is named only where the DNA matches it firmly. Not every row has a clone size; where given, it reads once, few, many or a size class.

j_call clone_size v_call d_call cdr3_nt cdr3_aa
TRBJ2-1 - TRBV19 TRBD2 TGTGCCAGTAGTATGGCCGGGACTAGCGGACACAATGAGCAGTTCTTC CASSMAGTSGHNEQFF
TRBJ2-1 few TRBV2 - TGTGCCAGCAGTGTGCCCCCAGGGGAGCAGTTCTTC CASSVPPGEQFF
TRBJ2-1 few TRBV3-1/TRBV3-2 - TGTGCCAGCAGCCGTGGCGGAAGCTCCTACAATGAGCAGTTCTTC CASSRGGSSYNEQFF
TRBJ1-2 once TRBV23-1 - TGCGCCACACCCCCCCGGGGGAACTATGGCTACACCTTC CATPPRGNYGYTF
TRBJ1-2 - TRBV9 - TGTGCCAGCAGCGTAGATGCCAGCTATGGCTACACCTTC CASSVDASYGYTF
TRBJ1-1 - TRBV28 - TGTGCCAGCAGTTTATTTCGGGAAATGAACACTGAAGCTTTCTTT CASSLFREMNTEAFF
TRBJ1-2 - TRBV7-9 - TGTGCCAGCAGCGACCCTCCCACAGGCGACTATGGCTACACCTTC CASSDPPTGDYGYTF
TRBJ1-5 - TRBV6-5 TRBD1 TGTGCCAGCAAAAGCCTGACAGGGGGCAATCAGCCCCAGCATTTT CASKSLTGGNQPQHF
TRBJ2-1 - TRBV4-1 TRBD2 TGCGCCAGCAGCCGAATTAGCGGGAGTGATGGATCCTACAATGAGCAGTTCTTC CASSRISGSDGSYNEQFF
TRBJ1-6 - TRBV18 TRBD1 TGTGCCAGCTCACCGACAACGGGACAGGGTGGTGGGACCCTCCACTTT CASSPTTGQGGGTLHF
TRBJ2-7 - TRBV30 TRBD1 TGTGCCTGGAGCCCCCTGGGGACAGGGGGCATATACGAGCAGTACTTC CAWSPLGTGGIYEQYF
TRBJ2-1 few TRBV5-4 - TGTGCCAGCAGCTTCTTCGGTTTGCGGGCGTACAATGAGCAGTTCTTC CASSFFGLRAYNEQFF
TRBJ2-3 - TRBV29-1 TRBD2 TGCAGCCTCTGGGGGGGTGGCGCATCCGCAACTAGCACAGATACGCAGTATTTT CSLWGGGASATSTDTQYF
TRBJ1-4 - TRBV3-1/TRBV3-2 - TGTGCCAGCAGCCAATTAGGGGCAGGGGTTGAAAAACTGTTTTTT CASSQLGAGVEKLFF
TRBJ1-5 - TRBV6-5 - TGTGCCAGTCGGGCAGCGGGGCAGCCCCAGCATTTT CASRAAGQPQHF
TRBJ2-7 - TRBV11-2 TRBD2 TGTGCCAGCAGCTTTGGGACTAGCTTTGAGCAGTACTTC CASSFGTSFEQYF
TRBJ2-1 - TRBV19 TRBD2 TGTGCCAGTAAGACGGGAGGGGTAGGCAATGAGCAGTTCTTC CASKTGGVGNEQFF
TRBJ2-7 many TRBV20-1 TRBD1 TGCAGTGCTAGTGGACAGGGACGTAACGAGCAGTACTTC CSASGQGRNEQYF
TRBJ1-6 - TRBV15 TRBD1 TGTGCCACCAGAGACCGTATGTCCAGGGGGAATTCACCCCTCCACTTT CATRDRMSRGNSPLHF
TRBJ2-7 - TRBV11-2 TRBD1 TGTGCCAGCAGCCCCCTCCGCAGGGACAGGGGAACCTACGAGCAGTACTTC CASSPLRRDRGTYEQYF
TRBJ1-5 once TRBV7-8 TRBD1 TGTGCCAGCAGCCGCGCTGACAGGGGTAATCAGCCCCAGCATTTT CASSRADRGNQPQHF
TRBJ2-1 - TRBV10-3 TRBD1 TGTGCCATCAGTGGGCCCCGGGACAGGGGCTACAATGAGCAGTTCTTC CAISGPRDRGYNEQFF
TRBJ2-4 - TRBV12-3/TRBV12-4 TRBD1 TGTGCCAGCAGGCAGGACAGGGCGGACATTCAGTACTTC CASRQDRADIQYF
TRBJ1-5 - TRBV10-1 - TGCGCCAGCAGTCTCAGGGTCGTAAACAGCAATCAGCCCCAGCATTTT CASSLRVVNSNQPQHF
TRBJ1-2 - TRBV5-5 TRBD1 TGTGCCAGCAGCTTTCCGGACAGGGCACGCTATGGCTACACCTTC CASSFPDRARYGYTF
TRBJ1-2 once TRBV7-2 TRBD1 TGTGCCAGCAGCTTAGGGGACAGGAGCTATGGCTACACCTTC CASSLGDRSYGYTF
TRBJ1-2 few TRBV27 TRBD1 TGTGCCAGCAGTGCGACCGGGACAGCGGAAGGCTACACCTTC CASSATGTAEGYTF
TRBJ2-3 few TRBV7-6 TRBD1 TGTGCCAGCAGATCGGGACAGGGGGCTCTCGATACGCAGTATTTT CASRSGQGALDTQYF
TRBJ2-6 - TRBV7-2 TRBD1 TGTGCCAGCAGCCCACCTGTGGGACAGTGGAGCTCTGGGGCCAACGTCCTGACTTTC CASSPPVGQWSSGANVLTF
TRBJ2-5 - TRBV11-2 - TGTGCCAGCAGCTTAGATGGGGGAGGGGGGCAAGAGACCCAGTACTTC CASSLDGGGGQETQYF
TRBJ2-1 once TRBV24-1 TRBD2 TGTGCCACCAGTGATCGGCGGACTAGCGGGAGGGCTGTCCACAATGAGCAGTTCTTC CATSDRRTSGRAVHNEQFF
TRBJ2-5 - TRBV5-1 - TGCGCCAGCAGCTTACAGGGAGAGGAGACCCAGTACTTC CASSLQGEETQYF
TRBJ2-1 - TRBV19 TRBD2 TGTGCCAGTAGTCCCTGGACTAGCTGGAGTGAGCAGTTCTTC CASSPWTSWSEQFF
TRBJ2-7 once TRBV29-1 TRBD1 TGCAGCGTTGAATGGAGGGGAAGCCGGGACAGGGCTTGCTACGAGCAGTACTTC CSVEWRGSRDRACYEQYF
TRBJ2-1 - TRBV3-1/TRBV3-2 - TGTGCCAGCAGCCAAGATTCTGGTAGTGAGCAGTTCTTC CASSQDSGSEQFF
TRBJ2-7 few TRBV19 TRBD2 TGTGCCACCCTTGGCCGGGAGGGCGAGCAGTACTTC CATLGREGEQYF
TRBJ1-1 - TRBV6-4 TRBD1 TGTGCCAGCAGTGAAGTGGGGGACAGGCCGAACACTGAAGCTTTCTTT CASSEVGDRPNTEAFF
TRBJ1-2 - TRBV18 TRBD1 TGTGCCAGCTCACCTACAGGGGACTATGGCTACACCTTC CASSPTGDYGYTF
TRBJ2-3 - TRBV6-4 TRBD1 TGTGCCAGCAGTGACGGACAGGGGGCGGATACGCAGTATTTT CASSDGQGADTQYF
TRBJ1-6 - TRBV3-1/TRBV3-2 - TGTGCCAGCAGCCAAGATCCGTGGAGCAATTCACCCCTCCACTTT CASSQDPWSNSPLHF